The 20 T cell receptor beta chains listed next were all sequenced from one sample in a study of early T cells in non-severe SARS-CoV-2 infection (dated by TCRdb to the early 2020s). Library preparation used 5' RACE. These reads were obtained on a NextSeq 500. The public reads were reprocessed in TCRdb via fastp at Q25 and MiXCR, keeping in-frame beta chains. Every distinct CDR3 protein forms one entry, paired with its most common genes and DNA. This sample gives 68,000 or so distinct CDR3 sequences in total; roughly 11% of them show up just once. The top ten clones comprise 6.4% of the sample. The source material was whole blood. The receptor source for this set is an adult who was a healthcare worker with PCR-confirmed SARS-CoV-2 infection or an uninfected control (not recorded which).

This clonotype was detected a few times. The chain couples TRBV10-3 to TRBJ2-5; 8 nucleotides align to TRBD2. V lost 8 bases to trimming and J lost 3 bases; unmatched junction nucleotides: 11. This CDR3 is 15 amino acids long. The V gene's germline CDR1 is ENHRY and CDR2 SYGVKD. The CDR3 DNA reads TGTGCCATCGGGGCGGAGCGGGAGAAGGAAGAGACCCAGTACTTC. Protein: CAIGAEREKEETQYF.

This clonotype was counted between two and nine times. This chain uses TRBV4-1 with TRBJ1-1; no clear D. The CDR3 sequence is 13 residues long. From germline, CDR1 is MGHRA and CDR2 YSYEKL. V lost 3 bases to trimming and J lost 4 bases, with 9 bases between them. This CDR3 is CASSQELGTEAFF. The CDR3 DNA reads TGCGCCAGCAGCCAGGAGTTAGGCACTGAAGCTTTCTTT.

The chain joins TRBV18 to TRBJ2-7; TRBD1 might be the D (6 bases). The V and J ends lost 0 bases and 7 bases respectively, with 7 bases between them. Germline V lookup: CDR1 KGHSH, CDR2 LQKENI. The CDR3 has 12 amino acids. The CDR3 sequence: CASSPPGGEQYF. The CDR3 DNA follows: TGTGCCAGCTCACCACCAGGGGGAGAGCAGTACTTC. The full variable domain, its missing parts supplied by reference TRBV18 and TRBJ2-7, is NAGVMQNPRHLVRRRGQEARLRCSPMKGHSHVYWYRQLPEEGLKFMVYLQKENIIDESGMPKERFSAEFPKEGPSILRIQQVVRGDSAAYFCASSPPGGEQYFGPGTRLTVT.

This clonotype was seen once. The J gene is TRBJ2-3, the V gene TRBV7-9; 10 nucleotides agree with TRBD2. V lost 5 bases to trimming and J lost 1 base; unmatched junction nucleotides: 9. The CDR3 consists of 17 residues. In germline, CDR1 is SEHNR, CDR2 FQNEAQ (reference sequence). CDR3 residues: CASSPQWGTSGTDTQYF. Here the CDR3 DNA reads TGTGCCAGCAGCCCACAGTGGGGGACTAGCGGCACAGATACGCAGTATTTT.

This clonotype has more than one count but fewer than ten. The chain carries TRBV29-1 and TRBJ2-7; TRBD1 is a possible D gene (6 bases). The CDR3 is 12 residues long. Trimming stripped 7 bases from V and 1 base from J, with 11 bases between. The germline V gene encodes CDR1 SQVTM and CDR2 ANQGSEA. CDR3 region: CSARRGSYEQYF. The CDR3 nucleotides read TGCAGCGCCCGCAGGGGTTCCTACGAGCAGTACTTC.

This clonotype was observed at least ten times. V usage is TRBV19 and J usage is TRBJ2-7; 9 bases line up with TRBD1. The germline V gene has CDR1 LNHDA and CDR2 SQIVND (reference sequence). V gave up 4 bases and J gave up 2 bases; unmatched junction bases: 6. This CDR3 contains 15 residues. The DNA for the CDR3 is TGTGCCAGTAGTACATCCGGGACAGGGACCTACGAGCAGTACTTC. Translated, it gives CASSTSGTGTYEQYF.

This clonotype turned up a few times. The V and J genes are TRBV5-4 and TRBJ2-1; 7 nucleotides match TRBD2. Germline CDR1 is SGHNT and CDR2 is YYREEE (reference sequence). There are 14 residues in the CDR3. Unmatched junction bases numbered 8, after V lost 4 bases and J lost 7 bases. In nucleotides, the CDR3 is TGTGCCAGCAGCCAATGGACTAGAAAGAATGAGCAGTTCTTC. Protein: CASSQWTRKNEQFF.

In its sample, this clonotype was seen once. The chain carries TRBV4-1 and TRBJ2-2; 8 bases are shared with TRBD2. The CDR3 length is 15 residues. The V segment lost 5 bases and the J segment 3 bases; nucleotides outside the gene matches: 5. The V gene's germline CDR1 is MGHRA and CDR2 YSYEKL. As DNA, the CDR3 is TGCGCCAGCAGCAAAGCGGGAGCCCACACCGGGGAGCTGTTTTTT. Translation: CASSKAGAHTGELFF.

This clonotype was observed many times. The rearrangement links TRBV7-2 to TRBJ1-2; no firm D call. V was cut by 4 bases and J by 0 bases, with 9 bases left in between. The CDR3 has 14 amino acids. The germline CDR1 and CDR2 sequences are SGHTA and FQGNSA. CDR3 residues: CASSSTRTNYGYTF. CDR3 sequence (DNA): TGTGCCAGCAGCTCGACAAGAACTAACTATGGCTACACCTTC.

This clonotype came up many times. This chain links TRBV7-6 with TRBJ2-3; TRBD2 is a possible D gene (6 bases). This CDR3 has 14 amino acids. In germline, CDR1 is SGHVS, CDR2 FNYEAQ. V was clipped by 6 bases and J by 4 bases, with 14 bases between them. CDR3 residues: CASSRARESDTQYF. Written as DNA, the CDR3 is TGTGCCAGCAGTCGAGCACGGGAGTCAGATACGCAGTATTTT.

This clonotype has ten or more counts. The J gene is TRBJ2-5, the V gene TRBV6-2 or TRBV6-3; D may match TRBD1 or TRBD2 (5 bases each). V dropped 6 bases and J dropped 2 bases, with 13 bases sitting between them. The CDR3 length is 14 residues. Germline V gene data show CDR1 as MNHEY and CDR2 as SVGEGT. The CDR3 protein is CASSPAREQETQYF. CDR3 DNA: TGTGCCAGCAGCCCTGCCAGGGAGCAAGAGACCCAGTACTTC.

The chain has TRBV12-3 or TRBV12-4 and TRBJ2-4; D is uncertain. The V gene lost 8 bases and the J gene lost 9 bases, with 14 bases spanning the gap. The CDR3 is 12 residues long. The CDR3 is CASRVGVGIQYF. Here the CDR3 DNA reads TGTGCCAGCCGTGTCGGTGTCGGCATTCAGTACTTC.

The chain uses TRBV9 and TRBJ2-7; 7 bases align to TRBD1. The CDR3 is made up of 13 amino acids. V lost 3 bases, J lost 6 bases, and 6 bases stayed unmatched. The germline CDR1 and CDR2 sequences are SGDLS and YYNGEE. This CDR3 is CASSETPGGEQYF. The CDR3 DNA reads TGTGCCAGCAGCGAAACCCCAGGGGGCGAGCAGTACTTC.

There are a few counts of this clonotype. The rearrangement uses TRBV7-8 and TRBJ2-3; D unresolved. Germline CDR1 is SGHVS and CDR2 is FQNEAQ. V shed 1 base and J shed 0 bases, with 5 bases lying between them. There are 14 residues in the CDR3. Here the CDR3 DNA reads TGTGCCAGCAGCTTAGTTTCTAGCACAGATACGCAGTATTTT. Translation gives CASSLVSSTDTQYF.

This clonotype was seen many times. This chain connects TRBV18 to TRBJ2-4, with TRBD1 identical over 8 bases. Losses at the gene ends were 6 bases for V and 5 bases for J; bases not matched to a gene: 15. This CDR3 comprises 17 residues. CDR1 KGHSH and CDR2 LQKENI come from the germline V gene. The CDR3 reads CASSPGTGLGRQNIQYF. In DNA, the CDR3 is TGTGCCAGCTCTCCCGGGACAGGACTCGGGCGCCAAAACATTCAGTACTTC.

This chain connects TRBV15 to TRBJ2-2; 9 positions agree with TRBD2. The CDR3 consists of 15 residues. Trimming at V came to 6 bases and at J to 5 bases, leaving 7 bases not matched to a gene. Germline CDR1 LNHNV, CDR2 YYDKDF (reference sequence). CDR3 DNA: TGTGCCACCAGTTTCAGGCGGGAGGGGACCGGGGAGCTGTTTTTT. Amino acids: CATSFRREGTGELFF.

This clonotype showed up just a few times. The CDR3 region has the DNA TGCAGTGCTAGAGAAACGGGGCGGGATGAAAAACTGTTTTTT. Its protein product is CSARETGRDEKLFF. The V and J genes are TRBV20-1 and TRBJ1-4; D may be TRBD1 (5 bases). V shed 0 bases and J shed 6 bases, with 11 bases lying between them. The CDR3 has 14 residues. Germline V lookup: CDR1 DFQATT, CDR2 SNEGSKA (reference sequence).

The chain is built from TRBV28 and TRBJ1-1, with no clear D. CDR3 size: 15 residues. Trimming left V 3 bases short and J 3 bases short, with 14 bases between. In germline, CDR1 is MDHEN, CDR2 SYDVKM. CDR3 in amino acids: CASSFIQATDTEAFF. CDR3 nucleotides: TGTGCCAGCAGTTTTATTCAGGCTACGGACACTGAAGCTTTCTTT.

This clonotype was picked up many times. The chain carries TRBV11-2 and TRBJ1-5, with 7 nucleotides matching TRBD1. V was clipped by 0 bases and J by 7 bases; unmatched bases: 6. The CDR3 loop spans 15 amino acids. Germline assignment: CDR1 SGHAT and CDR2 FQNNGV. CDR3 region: CASSLDTGVQQPQHF. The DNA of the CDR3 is TGTGCCAGCAGCTTAGATACAGGGGTGCAGCAGCCCCAGCATTTT.

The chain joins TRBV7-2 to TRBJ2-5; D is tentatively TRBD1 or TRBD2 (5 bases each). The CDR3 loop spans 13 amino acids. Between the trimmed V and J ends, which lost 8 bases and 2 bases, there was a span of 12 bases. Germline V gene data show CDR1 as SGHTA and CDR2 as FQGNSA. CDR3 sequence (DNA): TGTGCCAGCCATGGGGGACCGCAAGAGACCCAGTACTTC. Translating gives CASHGGPQETQYF.